Listed below are T cell receptor beta chains from one sample, sequenced in a study of cytomegalovirus exposure and HLA in healthy donors. Libraries were prepared by immunoSEQ multiplex PCR; TCRdb keeps only in-frame clonotypes and omits some of them. The table lists 90,000 to 100,000 clones, approximately 79% of them singletons. Sequenced input: PBMCs. The receptors were gathered from a woman aged 55-69 years in good health and CMV-seropositive. CDR3s include the opening cysteine and the closing phenylalanine or tryptophan. A D gene is named only where the DNA matches it firmly. The size entry is marked missing in some rows and otherwise reads once, few, many or a size class.

CASSDRATGGYGYTF	TGTGCCAGCAGTGACCGGGCCACCGGAGGCTATGGCTACACCTTC	TRBV6-4	NA	NA	TRBJ1-2
CASTSRGTSGSQGAGELFF	TGTGCCAGTACCTCACGGGGGACTAGCGGGAGCCAAGGGGCCGGGGAGCTGTTTTTT	TRBV19	NA	TRBD2	TRBJ2-2
CASRPDRGGLEQYF	TGTGCCAGCAGACCAGACAGGGGAGGGCTCGAGCAGTACTTC	TRBV7-9	NA	NA	TRBJ2-7
CASSFRGWDTGELFF	TGTGCCAGCAGCTTCAGGGGTTGGGACACCGGGGAGCTGTTTTTT	TRBV7-2	NA	NA	TRBJ2-2
CASSPMTGSYEQYF	TGCGCCAGCAGCCCTATGACAGGTTCCTACGAGCAGTACTTC	TRBV5-1	NA	NA	TRBJ2-7
CASSLEVGGPNEQFF	TGTGCCAGCAGCTTGGAGGTCGGGGGGCCAAATGAGCAGTTCTTC	TRBV5-5	NA	NA	TRBJ2-1
CASSMAANTEAFF	TGTGCCAGTAGTATGGCGGCGAACACTGAAGCTTTCTTT	TRBV19	once	NA	TRBJ1-1
CASTPRRAAQETQYF	TGTGCCAGCACTCCCAGGAGGGCAGCGCAAGAGACCCAGTACTTC	TRBV6-5	once	NA	TRBJ2-5
CASSDSKGSPDTQYF	TGTGCCAGCAGTGACTCAAAGGGGTCCCCAGATACGCAGTATTTT	TRBV6-4	NA	NA	TRBJ2-3
CASSTGFNEQFF	TGCGCCAGCAGCACAGGGTTCAATGAGCAGTTCTTC	TRBV5-1	NA	NA	TRBJ2-1
CASSQGPGTGGRGSPLHF	TGCGCCAGCAGCCAAGGTCCCGGGACAGGGGGAAGGGGCTCACCCCTCCACTTT	TRBV4-1	NA	TRBD1	TRBJ1-6
CASSRTGWNQPQHF	TGTGCCAGCAGCCGGACAGGGTGGAATCAGCCCCAGCATTTT	TRBV5-8	NA	TRBD1	TRBJ1-5
CASSIRAGRYEQYF	TGTGCCAGCAGTATAAGGGCGGGCAGGTACGAGCAGTACTTC	TRBV6-5	NA	NA	TRBJ2-7
CASSQGHTDTQYF	TGTGCCAGCTCGCAGGGTCATACAGATACGCAGTATTTT	TRBV18	NA	NA	TRBJ2-3
CASSFEGANYEQYF	TGTGCCAGCAGCTTTGAAGGGGCCAACTACGAGCAGTACTTC	TRBV7-8	NA	NA	TRBJ2-7
CASRGRGQFF	TGTGCCAGCAGAGGGCGGGGGCAGTTCTTC	TRBV6-6	NA	NA	TRBJ2-1